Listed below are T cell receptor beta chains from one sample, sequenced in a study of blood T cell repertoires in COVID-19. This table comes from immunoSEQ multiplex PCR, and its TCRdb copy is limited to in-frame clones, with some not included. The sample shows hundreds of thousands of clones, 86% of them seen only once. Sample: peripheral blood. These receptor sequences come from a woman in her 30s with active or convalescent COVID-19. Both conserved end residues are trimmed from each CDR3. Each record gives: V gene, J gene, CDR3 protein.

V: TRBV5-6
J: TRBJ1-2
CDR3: ASSYRVVDYGYT

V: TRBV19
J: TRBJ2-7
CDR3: ASNHAGEYEQY

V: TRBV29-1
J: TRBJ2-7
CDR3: SVNRGSYEQY

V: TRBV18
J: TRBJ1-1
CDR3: ASSPRGSNTEAF

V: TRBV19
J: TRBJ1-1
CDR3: ASSIVSSLNTEAF

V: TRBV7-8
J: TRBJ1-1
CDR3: ASSLGRGPEAF

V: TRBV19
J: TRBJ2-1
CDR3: ASSIGAGLYNEQF

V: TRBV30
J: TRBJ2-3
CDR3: AWSRRGFDRDTQY

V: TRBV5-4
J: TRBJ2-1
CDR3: ASSLAGSSYNEQF

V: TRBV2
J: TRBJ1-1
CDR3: ASSEIGVFTEAF

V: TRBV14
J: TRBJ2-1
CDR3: ASSQVGRGVYNEQF

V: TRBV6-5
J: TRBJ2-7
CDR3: ASTGTGGSEQY